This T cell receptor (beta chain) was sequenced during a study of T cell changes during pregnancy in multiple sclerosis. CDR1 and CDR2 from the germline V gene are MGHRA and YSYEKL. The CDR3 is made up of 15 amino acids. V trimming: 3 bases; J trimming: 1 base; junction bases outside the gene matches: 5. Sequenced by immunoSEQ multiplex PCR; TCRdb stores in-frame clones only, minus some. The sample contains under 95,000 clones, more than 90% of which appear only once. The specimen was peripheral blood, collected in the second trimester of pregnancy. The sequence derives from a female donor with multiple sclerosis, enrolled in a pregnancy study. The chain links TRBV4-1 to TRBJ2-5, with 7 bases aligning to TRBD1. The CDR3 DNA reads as TGCGCCAGCAGCCATGACGGGACAGCCCAAGAGACCCAGTACTTC. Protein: CASSHDGTAQETQYF.